This TCR beta chain stems from a study of human T cells and chemical hapten exposure. Across the study: Mostly female patients had alopecia areata, totalis or universalis.

Whole-study findings and limits: TCRs at high frequency, those above 1 in 1000, did not change with DPC sensitization.

This clonotype occurred a few times. What it recognizes is unknown. J gave up 0 bases and V 5 bases, and 5 bases lay outside the gene matches. This CDR3 region has 17 residues. Germline lookup yields CDR1 DFQATT and CDR2 SNEGSKA (reference sequence). This sample's time point: patch test 1, 2 weeks after DPC sensitization. Treatment reported: therapeutic diphenylcyclopropenone sensitization with weekly scalp DPC. Alopecia patients deemed DPC-suitable, aged 18 to 70, excluding pregnancy. The library attached unique molecular identifiers to individual cDNA molecules. TCRdb redid the calling of the RACE reads with MiXCR, one entry per CDR3 protein. The table shows more than 90,000 distinct CDR3 sequences, with roughly 10% occurring only once.

The chain is built from TRBV20-1 and TRBJ2-6; the match to TRBD1 covers 12 bases. Sequencing used whole blood, obtained in connection with sensitization to the hapten diphenylcyclopropenone (DPC). The sequence derives from a man in his forties or fifties with alopecia areata. Some clones in this sample may be carry-over from other donors' samples. The CDR3 DNA reads TGCAGTGCTTCGGGACAGGGGGCGCTCTCTGGGGCCAACGTCCTGACTTTC. Translating it yields CSASGQGALSGANVLTF.